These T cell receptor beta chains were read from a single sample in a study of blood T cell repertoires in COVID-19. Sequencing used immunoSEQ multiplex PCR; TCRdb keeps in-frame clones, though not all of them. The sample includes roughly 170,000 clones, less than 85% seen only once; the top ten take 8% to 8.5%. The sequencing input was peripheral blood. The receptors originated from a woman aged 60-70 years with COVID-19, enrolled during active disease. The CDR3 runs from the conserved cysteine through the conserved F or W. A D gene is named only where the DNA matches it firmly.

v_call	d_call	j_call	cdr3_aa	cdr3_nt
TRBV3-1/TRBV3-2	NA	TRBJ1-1	CASSRTGGGRMNTEAFF	TGTGCCAGCAGCCGTACGGGGGGGGGCCGCATGAACACTGAAGCTTTCTTT
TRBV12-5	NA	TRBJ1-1	CASGLPTGNTEAFF	TGTGCTAGTGGTTTGCCGACGGGTAACACTGAAGCTTTCTTT
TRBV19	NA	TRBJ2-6	CASSIQVSLVSGANVLTF	TGTGCCAGTAGTATACAGGTATCCTTGGTCTCTGGGGCCAACGTCCTGACTTTC
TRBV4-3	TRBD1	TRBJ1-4	CASSRQGSTNEKLFF	TGCGCCAGCAGCCGACAGGGTTCAACTAATGAAAAACTGTTTTTT
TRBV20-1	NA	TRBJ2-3	CSRVITDTQYF	TGCAGCAGGGTCATCACAGATACGCAGTATTTT
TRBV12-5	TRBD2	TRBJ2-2	CASDLLAGGPGELFF	TGTGCTAGTGACTTACTAGCGGGAGGGCCCGGGGAGCTGTTTTTT
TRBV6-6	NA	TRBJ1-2	CASSQTAGYYGYTF	TGTGCCAGCAGTCAGACTGCCGGATACTATGGCTACACCTTC
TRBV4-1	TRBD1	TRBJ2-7	CASSQVPGQGVVEQYF	TGCGCCAGCAGCCAAGTACCGGGACAGGGTGTCGTCGAGCAGTACTTC
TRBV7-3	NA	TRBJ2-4	CASSLIPGENIQYF	TGTGCCAGCAGCTTAATCCCCGGAGAAAACATTCAGTACTTC
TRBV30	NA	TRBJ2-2	CALSTAGQSNTGELFF	TGTGCCTTATCAACCGCTGGACAATCGAACACCGGGGAGCTGTTTTTT
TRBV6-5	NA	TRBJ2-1	CASSKVAHEQFF	TGTGCCAGCTCTAAGGTAGCACATGAGCAGTTCTTC
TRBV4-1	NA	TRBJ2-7	CASSLNRDAYEQYF	TGCGCCAGCAGCCTGAACAGGGATGCCTACGAGCAGTACTTC
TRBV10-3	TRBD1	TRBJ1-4	CAIDRVTNEKLFF	TGTGCCATCGACAGGGTTACTAATGAAAAACTGTTTTTT